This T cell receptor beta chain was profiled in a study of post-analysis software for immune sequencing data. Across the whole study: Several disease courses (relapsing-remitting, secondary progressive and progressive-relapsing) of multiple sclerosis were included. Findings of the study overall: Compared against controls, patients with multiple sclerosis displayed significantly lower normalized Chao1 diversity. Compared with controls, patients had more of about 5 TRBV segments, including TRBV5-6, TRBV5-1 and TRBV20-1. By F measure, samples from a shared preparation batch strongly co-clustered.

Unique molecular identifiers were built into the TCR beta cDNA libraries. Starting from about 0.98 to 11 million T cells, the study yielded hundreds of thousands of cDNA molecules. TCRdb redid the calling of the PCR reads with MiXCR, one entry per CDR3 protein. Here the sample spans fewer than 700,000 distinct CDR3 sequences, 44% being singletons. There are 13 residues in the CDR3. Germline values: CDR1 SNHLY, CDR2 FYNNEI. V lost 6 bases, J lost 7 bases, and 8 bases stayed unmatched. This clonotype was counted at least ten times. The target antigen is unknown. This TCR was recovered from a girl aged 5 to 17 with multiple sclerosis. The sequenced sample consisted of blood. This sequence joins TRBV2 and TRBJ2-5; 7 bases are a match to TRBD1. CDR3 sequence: CASRQGVETTQYF. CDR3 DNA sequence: TGTGCCAGCAGGCAGGGGGTTGAGACGACCCAGTACTTC.